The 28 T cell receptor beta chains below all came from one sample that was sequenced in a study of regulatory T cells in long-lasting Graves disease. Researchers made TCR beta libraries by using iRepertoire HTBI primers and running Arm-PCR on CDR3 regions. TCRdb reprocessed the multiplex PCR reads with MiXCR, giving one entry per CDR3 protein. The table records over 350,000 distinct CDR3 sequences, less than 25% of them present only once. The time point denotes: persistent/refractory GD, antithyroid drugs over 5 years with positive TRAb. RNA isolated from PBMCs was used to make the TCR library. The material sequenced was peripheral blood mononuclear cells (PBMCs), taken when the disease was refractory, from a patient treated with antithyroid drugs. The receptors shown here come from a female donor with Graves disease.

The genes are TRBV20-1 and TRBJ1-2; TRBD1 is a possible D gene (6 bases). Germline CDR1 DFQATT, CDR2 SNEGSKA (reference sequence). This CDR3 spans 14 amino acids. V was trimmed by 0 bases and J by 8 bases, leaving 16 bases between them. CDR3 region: CSARDLSFQGGYTF. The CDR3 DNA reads TGCAGTGCTAGAGATCTTAGCTTTCAGGGGGGCTACACCTTC.

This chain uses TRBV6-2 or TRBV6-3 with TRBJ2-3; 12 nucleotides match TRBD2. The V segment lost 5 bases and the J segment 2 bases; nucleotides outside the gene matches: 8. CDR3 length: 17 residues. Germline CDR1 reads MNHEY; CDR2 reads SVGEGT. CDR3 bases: TGTGCCAGCAGTCGATCGACTAGCGGGAGAATCACAGATACGCAGTATTTT. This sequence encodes CASSRSTSGRITDTQYF.

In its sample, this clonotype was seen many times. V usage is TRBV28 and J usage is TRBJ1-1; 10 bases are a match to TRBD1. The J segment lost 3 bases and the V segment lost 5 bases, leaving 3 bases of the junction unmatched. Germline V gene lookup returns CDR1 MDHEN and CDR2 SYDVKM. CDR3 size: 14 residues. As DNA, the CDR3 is TGTGCCAGCAGTCTAGGACAGGGGGACACTGAAGCTTTCTTT. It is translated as CASSLGQGDTEAFF.

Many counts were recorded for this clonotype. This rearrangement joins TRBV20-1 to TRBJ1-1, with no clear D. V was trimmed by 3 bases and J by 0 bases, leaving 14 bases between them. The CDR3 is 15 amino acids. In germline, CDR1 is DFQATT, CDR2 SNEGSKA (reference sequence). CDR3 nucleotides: TGCAGTGCTAGGAAAGGGAACCTCATGAACACTGAAGCTTTCTTT. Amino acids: CSARKGNLMNTEAFF.

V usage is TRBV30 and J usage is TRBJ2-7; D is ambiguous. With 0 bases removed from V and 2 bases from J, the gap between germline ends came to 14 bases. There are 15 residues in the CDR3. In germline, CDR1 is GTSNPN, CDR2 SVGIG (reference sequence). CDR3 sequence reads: CAWSVLDPFTYEQYF. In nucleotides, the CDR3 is TGTGCCTGGAGTGTCTTAGATCCCTTCACCTACGAGCAGTACTTC.

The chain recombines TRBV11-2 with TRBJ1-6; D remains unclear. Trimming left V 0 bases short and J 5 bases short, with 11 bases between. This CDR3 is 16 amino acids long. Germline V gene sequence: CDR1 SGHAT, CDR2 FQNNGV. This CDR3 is CASSLEPREHNSPLHF. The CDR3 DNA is TGTGCCAGCAGCTTAGAACCTCGGGAGCATAATTCACCCCTCCACTTT.

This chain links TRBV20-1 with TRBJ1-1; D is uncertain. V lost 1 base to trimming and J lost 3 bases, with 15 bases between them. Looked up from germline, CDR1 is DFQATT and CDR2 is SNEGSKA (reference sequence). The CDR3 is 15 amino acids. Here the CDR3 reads CSARAFTTGDTEAFF. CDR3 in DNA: TGCAGTGCTAGAGCGTTCACCACCGGGGACACTGAAGCTTTCTTT.

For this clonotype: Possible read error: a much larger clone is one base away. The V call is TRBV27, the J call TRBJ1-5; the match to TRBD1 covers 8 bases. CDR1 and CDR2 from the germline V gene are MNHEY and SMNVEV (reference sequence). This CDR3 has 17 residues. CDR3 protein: CAGSPRTGTGSNQPQHF. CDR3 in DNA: TGTGCCGGCAGTCCCAGGACAGGGACGGGAAGCAATCAGCCCCAGCATTTT.

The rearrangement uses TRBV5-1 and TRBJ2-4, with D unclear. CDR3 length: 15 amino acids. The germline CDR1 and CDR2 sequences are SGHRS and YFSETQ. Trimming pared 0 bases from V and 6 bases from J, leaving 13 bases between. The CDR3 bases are TGCGCCAGCAGCTTGGCGGGCAATACGGGAAACATTCAGTACTTC. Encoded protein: CASSLAGNTGNIQYF.

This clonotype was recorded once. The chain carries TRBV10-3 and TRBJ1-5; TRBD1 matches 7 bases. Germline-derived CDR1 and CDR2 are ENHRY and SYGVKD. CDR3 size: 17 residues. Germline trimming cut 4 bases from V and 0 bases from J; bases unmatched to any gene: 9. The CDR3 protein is CAISAAGGPNSNQPQHF. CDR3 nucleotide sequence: TGTGCCATCAGTGCGGCAGGGGGGCCGAATAGCAATCAGCCCCAGCATTTT.

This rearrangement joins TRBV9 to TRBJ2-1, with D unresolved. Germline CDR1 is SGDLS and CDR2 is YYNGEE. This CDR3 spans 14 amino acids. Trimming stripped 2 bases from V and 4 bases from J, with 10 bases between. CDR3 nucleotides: TGTGCCAGCAGCGTGGGTACGGTTTACAATGAGCAGTTCTTC. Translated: CASSVGTVYNEQFF.

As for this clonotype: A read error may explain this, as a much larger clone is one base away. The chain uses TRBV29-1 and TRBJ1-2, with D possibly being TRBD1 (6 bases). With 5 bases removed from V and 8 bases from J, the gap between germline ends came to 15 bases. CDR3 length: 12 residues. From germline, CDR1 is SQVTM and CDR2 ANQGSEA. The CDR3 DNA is TGCAGCGTTCGCAGGACAGAGGAAGGCTACACCTTC. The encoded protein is CSVRRTEEGYTF.

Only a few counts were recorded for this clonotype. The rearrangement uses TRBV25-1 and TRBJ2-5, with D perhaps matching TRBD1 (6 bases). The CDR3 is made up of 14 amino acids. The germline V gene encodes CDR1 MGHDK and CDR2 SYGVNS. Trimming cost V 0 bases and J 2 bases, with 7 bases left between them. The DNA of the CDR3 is TGTGCCAGCAGTGAATACGACAGGCAAGAGACCCAGTACTTC. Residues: CASSEYDRQETQYF.

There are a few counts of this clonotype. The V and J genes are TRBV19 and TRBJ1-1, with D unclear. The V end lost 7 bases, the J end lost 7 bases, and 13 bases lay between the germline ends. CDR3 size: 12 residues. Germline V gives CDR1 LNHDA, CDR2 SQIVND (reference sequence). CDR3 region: CASISWEGEAFF. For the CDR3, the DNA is TGTGCCAGTATCTCGTGGGAGGGTGAAGCTTTCTTT.

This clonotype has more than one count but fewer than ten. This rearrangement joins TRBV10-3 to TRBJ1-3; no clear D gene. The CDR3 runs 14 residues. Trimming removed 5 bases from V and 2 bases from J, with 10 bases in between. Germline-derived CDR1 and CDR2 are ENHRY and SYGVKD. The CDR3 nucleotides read TGTGCCATCAGTACCAGCACGACTGGAAACACCATATATTTT. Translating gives CAISTSTTGNTIYF.

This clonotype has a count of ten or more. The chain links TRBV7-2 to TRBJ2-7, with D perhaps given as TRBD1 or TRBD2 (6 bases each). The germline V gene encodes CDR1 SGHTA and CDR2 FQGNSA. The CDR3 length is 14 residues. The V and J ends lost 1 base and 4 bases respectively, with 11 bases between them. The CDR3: CASSLEGGLYEQYF. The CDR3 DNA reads TGTGCCAGCAGCTTAGAGGGGGGTTTATACGAGCAGTACTTC.

The CDR3 sequence: CSASGQMGEQYF. For the CDR3, the DNA is TGCAGTGCTAGTGGACAGATGGGCGAGCAGTACTTC. The rearrangement links TRBV20-1 to TRBJ2-7, with a possible D match to TRBD1 (6 bases). The V and J ends lost 3 bases and 6 bases respectively, with 12 bases between them. The CDR3 has 12 amino acids. The germline CDR1 and CDR2 sequences are DFQATT and SNEGSKA (reference sequence).

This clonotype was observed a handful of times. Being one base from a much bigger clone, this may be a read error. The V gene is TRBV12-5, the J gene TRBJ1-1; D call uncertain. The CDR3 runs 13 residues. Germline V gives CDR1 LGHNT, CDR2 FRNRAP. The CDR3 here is CASGLSRGTEALF. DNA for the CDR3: TGTGCTAGTGGTTTGTCTCGAGGCACTGAAGCTCTCTTT.

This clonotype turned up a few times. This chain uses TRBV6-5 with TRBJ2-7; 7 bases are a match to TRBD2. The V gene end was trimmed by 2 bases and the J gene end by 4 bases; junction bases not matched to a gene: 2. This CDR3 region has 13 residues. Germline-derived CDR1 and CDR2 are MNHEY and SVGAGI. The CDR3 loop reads CASSYVGGYEQYF. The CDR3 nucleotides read TGTGCCAGCAGTTACGTGGGGGGGTACGAGCAGTACTTC.

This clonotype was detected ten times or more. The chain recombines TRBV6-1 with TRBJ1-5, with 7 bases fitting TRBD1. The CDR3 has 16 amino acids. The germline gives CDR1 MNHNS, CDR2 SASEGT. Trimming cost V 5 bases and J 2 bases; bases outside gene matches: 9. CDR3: CASSPSGGIGNQPQHF. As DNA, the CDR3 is TGTGCCAGCAGTCCCTCAGGGGGGATAGGCAATCAGCCCCAGCATTTT.

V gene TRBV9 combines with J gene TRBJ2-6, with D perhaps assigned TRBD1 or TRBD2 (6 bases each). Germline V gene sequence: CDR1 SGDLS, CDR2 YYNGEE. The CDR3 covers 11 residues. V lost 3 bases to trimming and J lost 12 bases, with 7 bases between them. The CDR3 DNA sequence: TGTGCCAGCAGCGCGGGGGCCGTCCTGACTTTC. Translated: CASSAGAVLTF.

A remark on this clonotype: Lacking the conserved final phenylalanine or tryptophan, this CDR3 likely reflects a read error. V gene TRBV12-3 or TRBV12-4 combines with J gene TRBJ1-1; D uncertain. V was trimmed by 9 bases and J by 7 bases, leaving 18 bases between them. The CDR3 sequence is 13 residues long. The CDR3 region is CASRVISGLEAFS. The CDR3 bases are TGTGCCAGTAGGGTCATATCCGGGCTTGAAGCTTTCTCT.

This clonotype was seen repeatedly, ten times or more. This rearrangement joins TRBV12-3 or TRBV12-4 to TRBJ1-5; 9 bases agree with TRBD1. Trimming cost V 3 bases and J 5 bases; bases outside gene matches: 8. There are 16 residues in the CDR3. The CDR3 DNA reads TGTGCCAGCAGTTTGGGTTATGGGGACAGGGATCAGCCCCAGCATTTT. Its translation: CASSLGYGDRDQPQHF.

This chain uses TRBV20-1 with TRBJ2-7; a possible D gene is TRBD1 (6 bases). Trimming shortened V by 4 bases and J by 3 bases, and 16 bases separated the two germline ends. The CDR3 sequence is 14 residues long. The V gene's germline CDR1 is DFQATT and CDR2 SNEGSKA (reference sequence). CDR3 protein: CSANSRDTNYEQYF. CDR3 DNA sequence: TGCAGTGCTAATTCGAGGGACACCAACTACGAGCAGTACTTC.

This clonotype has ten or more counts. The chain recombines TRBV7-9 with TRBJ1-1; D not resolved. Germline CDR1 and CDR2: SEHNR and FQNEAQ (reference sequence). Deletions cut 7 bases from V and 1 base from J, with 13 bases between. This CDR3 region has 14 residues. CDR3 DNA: TGTGCCAGCACCCGGAGGACGGAGAACACTGAAGCTTTCTTT. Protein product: CASTRRTENTEAFF.

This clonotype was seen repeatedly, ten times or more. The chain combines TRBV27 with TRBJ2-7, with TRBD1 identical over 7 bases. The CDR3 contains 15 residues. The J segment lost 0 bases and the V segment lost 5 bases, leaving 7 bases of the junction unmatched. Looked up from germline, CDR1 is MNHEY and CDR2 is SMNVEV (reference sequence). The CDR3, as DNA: TGTGCCAGCAGTCATACCGGGACAGCCTCCTACGAGCAGTACTTC. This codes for CASSHTGTASYEQYF.

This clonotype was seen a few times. The CDR3 DNA is TGTGCCAGCAGTTCCGGGAGGATGATGGACGAGCAGTACTTC. It codes for CASSSGRMMDEQYF. The rearrangement uses TRBV27 and TRBJ2-7, with 7 positions matching TRBD2. Germline CDR1 and CDR2: MNHEY and SMNVEV (reference sequence). V shed 4 bases and J 5 bases; nucleotides not matched to a gene: 8. This CDR3 comprises 14 residues.

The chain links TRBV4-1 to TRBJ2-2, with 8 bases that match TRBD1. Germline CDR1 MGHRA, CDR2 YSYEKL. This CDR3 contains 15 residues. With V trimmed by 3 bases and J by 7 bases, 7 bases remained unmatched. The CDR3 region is CASSHPGGSNGELFF. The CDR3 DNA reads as TGCGCCAGCAGCCATCCAGGGGGCTCGAACGGGGAGCTGTTTTTT.